The rows below give T cell receptor beta chains drawn from one sample of a study of T cells in Graves' hyperthyroidism and ophthalmopathy. Using its own MiXCR run on the multiplex PCR reads, TCRdb lists one record per CDR3 protein. The repertoire holds over 500,000 distinct CDR3 sequences, with about 15% as singletons. Sequenced material: blood. These receptors all stem from a woman aged 18-35 years with Graves' ophthalmopathy. Each CDR3 is given with its conserved first and last residue. Each record gives: J gene, clone size, V gene, CDR3 length, D gene, CDR3 protein, CDR3 DNA. A D gene is named only where the DNA matches it firmly. Size is omitted from some rows. Given values are once, few, many or a class for expanded clones.

J gene: TRBJ2-1
clone size: many
V gene: TRBV7-8
CDR3 length: 16
D gene: TRBD1
CDR3 protein: CASSLGGQGALNEQFF
CDR3 DNA: TGTGCCAGCAGCTTGGGGGGACAGGGGGCTTTGAATGAGCAGTTCTTC

J gene: TRBJ1-5
clone size: few
V gene: TRBV7-2
CDR3 length: 18
D gene: .
CDR3 protein: CASSLVGREVTLEEPQHF
CDR3 DNA: TGTGCCAGCAGCTTAGTAGGCAGGGAGGTGACCTTGGAGGAGCCCCAGCATTTT

J gene: TRBJ2-3
clone size: many
V gene: TRBV7-2
CDR3 length: 18
D gene: .
CDR3 protein: CASSLAPLGGRWADTQYF
CDR3 DNA: TGTGCCAGCAGCTTAGCTCCCCTGGGGGGGCGGTGGGCAGATACGCAGTATTTT

J gene: TRBJ1-2
clone size: few
V gene: TRBV7-6
CDR3 length: 14
D gene: .
CDR3 protein: CASSPIRGNYGYTF
CDR3 DNA: TGTGCCAGCAGCCCGATAAGGGGGAACTATGGCTACACCTTC

J gene: TRBJ2-3
clone size: many
V gene: TRBV2
CDR3 length: 15
D gene: TRBD2
CDR3 protein: CATRGAGGLADTQYF
CDR3 DNA: TGTGCCACGCGAGGAGCGGGGGGGTTGGCAGATACGCAGTATTTT

J gene: TRBJ2-7
clone size: many
V gene: TRBV20-1
CDR3 length: 13
D gene: .
CDR3 protein: CSAGGLAGLEQYF
CDR3 DNA: TGCAGTGCAGGGGGCCTAGCGGGCTTAGAGCAGTACTTC

J gene: TRBJ1-1
clone size: many
V gene: TRBV7-9
CDR3 length: 14
D gene: .
CDR3 protein: CASSLGGWAEGAFF
CDR3 DNA: TGTGCCAGCAGCTTAGGTGGTTGGGCAGAGGGAGCTTTCTTT

J gene: TRBJ1-2
clone size: many
V gene: TRBV6-1
CDR3 length: 13
D gene: TRBD1
CDR3 protein: CASSSSGQVGYTF
CDR3 DNA: TGTGCCAGCAGTTCCTCCGGACAGGTTGGCTACACCTTC

J gene: TRBJ2-1
clone size: few
V gene: TRBV20-1
CDR3 length: 14
D gene: .
CDR3 protein: CSAEGRSSYNEQFF
CDR3 DNA: TGCAGTGCGGAAGGACGGAGCTCCTACAATGAGCAGTTCTTC

J gene: TRBJ1-5
clone size: few
V gene: TRBV30
CDR3 length: 12
D gene: .
CDR3 protein: CAWREGRGPQHF
CDR3 DNA: TGTGCCTGGAGGGAGGGGAGGGGGCCCCAGCATTTT

J gene: TRBJ1-2
clone size: many
V gene: TRBV6-1
CDR3 length: 15
D gene: .
CDR3 protein: CASSEAAEPSFGYTF
CDR3 DNA: TGTGCCAGCAGTGAAGCGGCAGAACCGTCGTTTGGCTACACCTTC

J gene: TRBJ1-1
clone size: many
V gene: TRBV20-1
CDR3 length: 14
D gene: .
CDR3 protein: CSARPPGQNTEAFF
CDR3 DNA: TGCAGTGCTAGACCCCCGGGACAGAACACTGAAGCTTTCTTT

J gene: TRBJ2-1
clone size: many
V gene: TRBV28
CDR3 length: 12
D gene: .
CDR3 protein: CASSAQGSLQFF
CDR3 DNA: TGTGCCAGCAGTGCACAGGGATCTCTGCAGTTCTTC

J gene: TRBJ1-2
clone size: few
V gene: TRBV3-1
CDR3 length: 13
D gene: .
CDR3 protein: CASTISGAGGYTF
CDR3 DNA: TGTGCCAGCACCATTTCAGGGGCGGGCGGCTACACCTTC

J gene: TRBJ1-2
clone size: .
V gene: TRBV9
CDR3 length: 14
D gene: .
CDR3 protein: CASTSNRDRYGYTF
CDR3 DNA: TGTGCCAGCACAAGCAACAGGGACCGCTATGGCTACACCTTC

J gene: TRBJ2-5
clone size: many
V gene: TRBV6-1
CDR3 length: 14
D gene: .
CDR3 protein: CASSQDGDQETQYF
CDR3 DNA: TGTGCCAGCAGTCAGGACGGTGACCAAGAGACCCAGTACTTC

J gene: TRBJ2-7
clone size: many
V gene: TRBV2
CDR3 length: 15
D gene: .
CDR3 protein: CASSLGLVDPYEQYF
CDR3 DNA: TGTGCCAGCAGTTTAGGACTCGTAGACCCCTACGAGCAGTACTTC

J gene: TRBJ2-7
clone size: many
V gene: TRBV20-1
CDR3 length: 13
D gene: .
CDR3 protein: CSASNLLAYEQYF
CDR3 DNA: TGCAGTGCTAGTAATCTCCTCGCCTACGAGCAGTACTTC

J gene: TRBJ2-7
clone size: many
V gene: TRBV30
CDR3 length: 12
D gene: TRBD1
CDR3 protein: CAWTGTGLEQYF
CDR3 DNA: TGTGCCTGGACCGGGACAGGGCTCGAGCAGTACTTC

J gene: TRBJ1-1
clone size: many
V gene: TRBV7-8
CDR3 length: 13
D gene: .
CDR3 protein: CASSLVFRTEAFF
CDR3 DNA: TGTGCCAGCAGCTTAGTTTTTCGCACTGAAGCTTTCTTT

J gene: TRBJ1-2
clone size: .
V gene: TRBV9
CDR3 length: 16
D gene: TRBD1
CDR3 protein: CASGSLGTGSNYGYTF
CDR3 DNA: TGTGCCAGCGGCTCACTTGGGACAGGGAGTAACTATGGCTACACCTTC

J gene: TRBJ2-5
clone size: many
V gene: TRBV7-3
CDR3 length: 17
D gene: TRBD2
CDR3 protein: CASSSGTSGSFQETQYF
CDR3 DNA: TGTGCCAGCAGCTCCGGGACTAGCGGGAGTTTCCAAGAGACCCAGTACTTC

J gene: TRBJ2-7
clone size: .
V gene: TRBV27
CDR3 length: 13
D gene: .
CDR3 protein: CASSLALNYEQYF
CDR3 DNA: TGTGCCAGCAGTTTAGCGTTAAACTACGAGCAGTACTTC

J gene: TRBJ1-1
clone size: many
V gene: TRBV13
CDR3 length: 17
D gene: .
CDR3 protein: CASSLALDWSGNTEAFF
CDR3 DNA: TGTGCCAGCAGCTTAGCGCTGGATTGGTCGGGGAACACTGAAGCTTTCTTT

J gene: TRBJ2-1
clone size: .
V gene: TRBV7-3
CDR3 length: 15
D gene: TRBD2
CDR3 protein: CASGLLAGEGDEQFF
CDR3 DNA: TGTGCCAGCGGCTTACTGGCGGGGGAGGGTGATGAGCAGTTCTTC

J gene: TRBJ1-2
clone size: many
V gene: TRBV5-1
CDR3 length: 13
D gene: TRBD1
CDR3 protein: CASSRGQGEGYTF
CDR3 DNA: TGCGCCAGCAGCCGCGGACAGGGGGAGGGCTACACCTTC

J gene: TRBJ1-1
clone size: .
V gene: TRBV7-9
CDR3 length: 12
D gene: .
CDR3 protein: CASSLVANEAFF
CDR3 DNA: TGTGCCAGCAGCTTGGTAGCCAATGAAGCTTTCTTT

J gene: TRBJ2-1
clone size: few
V gene: TRBV20-1
CDR3 length: 13
D gene: .
CDR3 protein: CSAYGTNRYEQFF
CDR3 DNA: TGCAGTGCTTACGGGACAAACCGATACGAGCAGTTCTTC

J gene: TRBJ2-5
clone size: many
V gene: TRBV28
CDR3 length: 14
D gene: TRBD1
CDR3 protein: CASSSGTGTETQYF
CDR3 DNA: TGTGCCAGCAGTTCGGGGACAGGGACGGAGACCCAGTACTTC

J gene: TRBJ1-5
clone size: few
V gene: TRBV30
CDR3 length: 13
D gene: .
CDR3 protein: CAWSPIGGQPQHF
CDR3 DNA: TGTGCCTGGAGTCCCATAGGCGGTCAGCCCCAGCATTTT

J gene: TRBJ2-7
clone size: .
V gene: TRBV7-2
CDR3 length: 14
D gene: .
CDR3 protein: CASSPVLSSYEQYF
CDR3 DNA: TGTGCCAGCAGCCCGGTGCTGAGCTCCTACGAGCAGTACTTC

J gene: TRBJ2-7
clone size: .
V gene: TRBV20-1
CDR3 length: 14
D gene: TRBD1
CDR3 protein: CSAREGNRGYEQYF
CDR3 DNA: TGCAGTGCTAGAGAGGGGAACAGGGGTTACGAGCAGTACTTC

J gene: TRBJ1-3
clone size: many
V gene: TRBV30
CDR3 length: 14
D gene: .
CDR3 protein: CAWRIGSSGNTIYF
CDR3 DNA: TGTGCCTGGAGGATCGGGAGCTCTGGAAACACCATATATTTT

J gene: TRBJ2-7
clone size: few
V gene: TRBV4-1
CDR3 length: 16
D gene: .
CDR3 protein: CASSQVVGPILGEQYF
CDR3 DNA: TGCGCCAGCAGCCAAGTTGTGGGGCCCATCCTGGGAGAGCAGTACTTC